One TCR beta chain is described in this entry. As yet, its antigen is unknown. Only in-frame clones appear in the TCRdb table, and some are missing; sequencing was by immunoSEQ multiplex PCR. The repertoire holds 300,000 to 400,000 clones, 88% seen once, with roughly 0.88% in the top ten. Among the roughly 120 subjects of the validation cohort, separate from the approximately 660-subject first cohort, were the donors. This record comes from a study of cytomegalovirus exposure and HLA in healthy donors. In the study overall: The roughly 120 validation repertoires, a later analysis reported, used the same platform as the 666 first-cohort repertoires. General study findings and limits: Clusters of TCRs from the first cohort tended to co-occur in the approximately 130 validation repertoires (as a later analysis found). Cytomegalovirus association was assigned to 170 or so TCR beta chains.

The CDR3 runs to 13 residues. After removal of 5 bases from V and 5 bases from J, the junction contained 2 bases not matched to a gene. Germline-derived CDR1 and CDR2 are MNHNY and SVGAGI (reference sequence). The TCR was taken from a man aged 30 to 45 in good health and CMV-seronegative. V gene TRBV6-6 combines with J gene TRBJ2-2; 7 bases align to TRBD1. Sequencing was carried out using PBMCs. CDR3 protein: CASSRQGTGELFF. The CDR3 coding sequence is TGTGCCAGCAGTCGACAGGGAACCGGGGAGCTGTTTTTT.